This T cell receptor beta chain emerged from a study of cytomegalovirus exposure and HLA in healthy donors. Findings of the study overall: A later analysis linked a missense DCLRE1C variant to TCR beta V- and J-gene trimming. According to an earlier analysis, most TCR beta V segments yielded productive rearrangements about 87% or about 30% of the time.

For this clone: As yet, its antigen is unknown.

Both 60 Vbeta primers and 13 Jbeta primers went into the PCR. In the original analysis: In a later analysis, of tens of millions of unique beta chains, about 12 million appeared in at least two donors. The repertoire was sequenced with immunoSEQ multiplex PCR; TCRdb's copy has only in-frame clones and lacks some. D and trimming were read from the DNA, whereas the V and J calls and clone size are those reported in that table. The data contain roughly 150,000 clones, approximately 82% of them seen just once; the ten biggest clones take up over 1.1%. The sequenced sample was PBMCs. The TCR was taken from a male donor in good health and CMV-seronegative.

CDR3 sequence: CASSQVPVDTEAFF. The CDR3 DNA reads TGTGCCAGCAGTCAGGTTCCGGTGGATACTGAAGCTTTCTTT. The chain is built from TRBV13 and TRBJ1-1; D ambiguous. The CDR3 contains 14 residues. V lost 6 bases, J lost 5 bases, and 16 bases lay in between. CDR1 is PRHDT, CDR2 FYEKMQ, per germline (reference sequence).